This T cell receptor (beta chain) was sequenced during a study of cytomegalovirus exposure and HLA in healthy donors. Healthy donors of bone marrow made up the group. The junction had 5 bases not matched to a gene; V was cut back by 0 bases and J by 6 bases. Germline V CDR1 and CDR2: SGHNT, YYREEE (reference sequence). The CDR3 spans 16 residues. Study-wide results and limits: Researchers counted 180 or so TCR beta chains as cytomegalovirus-associated. In a later analysis, DRB1 alleles had the most associated TCRs; HLA-C alleles the fewest.

Concerning this clone: Its antigen is not known.

With 60 Vbeta and 13 Jbeta primers, the PCR was carried out. Produced via immunoSEQ multiplex PCR; TCRdb's table is partial and in-frame only. The sample lists approximately 37,000 clones; 80% were seen once. Sequenced material: PBMCs. This chain links TRBV5-4 with TRBJ2-1; 11 nucleotides align to TRBD2. The TCR was taken from a male donor in good health and CMV-seronegative. DNA of the CDR3: TGTGCCAGCAGCTTGGATGGGACTAGCGGTCGCAATGAGCAGTTCTTC. It codes for CASSLDGTSGRNEQFF. The full variable domain, its missing parts supplied by reference TRBV5-4 and TRBJ2-1, is ETGVTQSPTHLIKTRGQQVTLRCSSQSGHNTVSWYQQALGQGPQFIFQYYREEENGRGNFPPRFSGLQFPNYSSELNVNALELDDSALYLCASSLDGTSGRNEQFFGPGTRLTVL.